This T cell receptor beta chain was sequenced during a study of memory CD4+ T cells and cytomegalovirus serostatus. Repertoires were generated with immunoSEQ multiplex PCR, while TCRdb's copy carries only in-frame clones and drops some. The sample lists 40,000 to 50,000 clones, 75% to 85% occurring once. The sort gate was single viable CD3+CD4+CD8-CD45RO+ cells for memory CD4+ T cells. This CDR3 spans 13 amino acids. With 0 bases removed from V and 8 bases from J, the gap between germline ends came to 9 bases. Germline-derived CDR1 and CDR2 are SGHDT and YYEEEE. What was sequenced was memory CD4+ T cells from blood. The rearrangement links TRBV5-6 to TRBJ2-4; D possibly matches TRBD1 or TRBD2 (5 bases each). This receptor was taken from an adult in good health and CMV-seronegative. CDR3 DNA sequence: TGTGCCAGCAGCTTGGGAGGGGTGGACATTCAGTACTTC. This encodes CASSLGGVDIQYF.